This T cell receptor beta chain was retrieved from a study of shared clonotypes between healthy human individuals (dated by TCRdb to 2020 to 2022). Background on the whole study: The cohort included a few men and a couple of women between 18 and 49 years of age. To increase sequencing depth and limit assay-specific biases, TCR repertoire library preparation and sequencing were carried out by different laboratories using diverse techniques. Per donor, three plates each were used for CD4 naive and CD4 memory, two for CD8 naive, and one for CD8 memory. Per donor, leukapheresis produced somewhere between about 0.94 and 8.9 billion PBMCs. To estimate repertoire size and how much clonotypes are shared between individuals, the study performed deep sequencing of blood TCR repertoires from a few healthy adults. Results and caveats for the whole study, not just this receptor: When a few donors were compared, the shared fraction of clonotypes was about 5.2% for naive CD4, roughly 3.3% for naive CD8, 2.3% for memory CD4, and less than 0.45% for memory CD8. Because the study included only a small number of donors, the genetic and exposure-history diversity represented was limited. Estimated clonotype richness was generally larger for naive than for memory subsets. Even with the large sequencing depth, rarefaction of the sorted-subset datasets indicated that sequencing was incomplete. Based on pairwise subsampling, the degree of clonotype sharing among donors was expected to be affected by sequencing depth. Compared with non-shared clonotypes, the clonotypes found in all four sorted-subset donors had higher generation probabilities. Sampling was limited to blood, and TCR repertoires in tissue likely differ from TCR repertoires in blood.

Using the deep immunoSEQ assay, multiplex PCR amplified TCR CDR3 regions from genomic DNA. Genomic DNA extracted from each cell subset was distributed evenly over all wells of several immunoSEQ 96-well plates, and each plate served as one replicate. Each replicate PCR for sorted subsets received about 0.2 ug genomic DNA, equal to roughly 30,000 T cell genomes. Purified libraries were measured with a Qubit 3.0 fluorometer, size-checked on a Bioanalyzer 2100, and measured again with the KAPA Library Quantification kit. Every immunoSEQ 96-well plate was sequenced on a separate single-read 150-cycle Illumina NextSeq 550 flow cell. Regarding the original processing steps: Because only junctional sequences without quality scores were contained in the immunoSEQ output, filtering matching that applied to full-length reads could not be performed. To assign V/J genes and CDR3, sequences were annotated against IMGT germline references using PyIR, a Python wrapper for IgBLAST v1.9. Any read was removed if the V/J assignment was weak (E-value above 1e-6), the CDR3 was missing, or the read contained stop codons, out-of-frame junctions, or ambiguous translated residues. V3J clonotypes were defined by identical inferred V gene, J gene, and CDR3 amino acid sequence. Percentage overlap between repertoires was computed as shared unique clonotypes divided by the size of the smaller repertoire. Richness of each repertoire was evaluated using RTK rarefaction, the Chao1 estimator, and Recon v2.1 estimates of unobserved clonotypes. OLGA was used to compute generation probabilities for all TCRbeta clonotypes that the gDNA method yielded from four donors. This immuneACCESS table, as held by TCRdb, lists in-frame sequences with V and J called but not all clones. Of the missing ones, under half trace to an unresolved V gene in checked studies; the others have no known cause. V and J calls and clone size are given by that table; D and trimming were obtained from the DNA. This sample is represented by over a million clones; around three quarters of them were singletons. The ten largest clonotypes hold about 0.52% of the sample.

This clone is a singleton in its sample. This receptor's antigen is unknown. Base qualities are not provided; no much larger clone lies one nucleotide away. Sequences PRHDT (CDR1) and FYEKMQ (CDR2) are obtained from the germline V gene (reference sequence). V is cut by 8 bases and J by 4 bases, and the space between the germline ends is 16 bases. The CDR3, cysteine through phenylalanine, is 14 amino acids long. Of all the DNA, just the CDR3 is kept, 42 bases in frame from base 1. Donors were healthy HIV-negative adults with no recently reported acute infections or vaccinations. Every donor was a Caucasian adult living in Nashville, Tennessee, USA. Magnetic negative selection was used to enrich CD4+ T cells, after which naive cells were positively selected on CD45RA and the negative fraction became the memory subset. Blood was collected by leukapheresis, and PBMCs were isolated by Ficoll-Histopaque density gradient centrifugation and then cryopreserved in liquid nitrogen vapor phase. Purity and quantity of every magnetically sorted T cell population were checked by analytical flow cytometry. From each sorted fraction, genomic DNA was isolated and quantified by UV absorbance on a Nanodrop 2000c.

The source of this sequence is a man between 18 and 29 years old in good health. Some clones in this sample may be carry-over from other donors' samples. The receptor chain draws on TRBV13 and TRBJ2-3, with a weak D call of TRBD2 (6 bases match). Sequenced input: memory CD4+ T cells from PBMCs. The cell subset or site label corresponds to: CD45RA-negative fraction. The CDR3 amino acid sequence is: CASRRGARADTQYF. The nucleotide sequence reads TGTGCCAGCCGCCGCGGGGCTCGCGCAGATACGCAGTATTTT. With the rest looked up from the reference TRBV13 and TRBJ2-3 genes rather than sequenced, the full variable domain is AAGVIQSPRHLIKEKRETATLKCYPIPRHDTVYWYQQGPGQDPQFLISFYEKMQSDKGSIPDRFSAQQFSDYHSELNMSSLELGDSALYFCASRRGARADTQYFGPGTRLTVL.